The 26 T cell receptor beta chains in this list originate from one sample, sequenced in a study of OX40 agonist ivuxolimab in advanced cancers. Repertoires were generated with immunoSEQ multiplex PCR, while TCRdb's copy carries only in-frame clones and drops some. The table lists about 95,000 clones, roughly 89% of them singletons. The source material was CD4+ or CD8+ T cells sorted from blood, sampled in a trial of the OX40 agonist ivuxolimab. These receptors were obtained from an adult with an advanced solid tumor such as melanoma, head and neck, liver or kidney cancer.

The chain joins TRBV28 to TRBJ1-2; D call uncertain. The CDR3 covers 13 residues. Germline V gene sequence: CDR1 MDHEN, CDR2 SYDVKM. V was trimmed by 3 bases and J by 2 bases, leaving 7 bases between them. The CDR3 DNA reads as TGTGCCAGCAGTTTCTCCGAGAACTATGGCTACACCTTC. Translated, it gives CASSFSENYGYTF.

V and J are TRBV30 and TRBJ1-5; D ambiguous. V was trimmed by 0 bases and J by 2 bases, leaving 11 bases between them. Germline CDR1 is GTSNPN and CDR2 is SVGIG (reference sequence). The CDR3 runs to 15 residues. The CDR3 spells CAWSVRRGGNQPQHF. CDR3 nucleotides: TGTGCCTGGAGTGTACGCCGCGGGGGCAATCAGCCCCAGCATTTT.

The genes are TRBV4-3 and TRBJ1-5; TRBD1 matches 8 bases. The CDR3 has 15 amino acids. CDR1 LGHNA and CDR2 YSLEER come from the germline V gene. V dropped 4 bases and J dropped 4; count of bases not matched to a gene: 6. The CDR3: CASSPETGANQPQHF. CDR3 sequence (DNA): TGCGCCAGCAGCCCCGAGACAGGGGCTAATCAGCCCCAGCATTTT.

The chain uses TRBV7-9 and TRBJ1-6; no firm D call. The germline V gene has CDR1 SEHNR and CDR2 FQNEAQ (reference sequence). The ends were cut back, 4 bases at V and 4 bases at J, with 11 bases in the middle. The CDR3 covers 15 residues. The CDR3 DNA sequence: TGTGCCAGCAGCTCAACCGGGGTATATAATTCACCCCTCCACTTT. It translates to CASSSTGVYNSPLHF.

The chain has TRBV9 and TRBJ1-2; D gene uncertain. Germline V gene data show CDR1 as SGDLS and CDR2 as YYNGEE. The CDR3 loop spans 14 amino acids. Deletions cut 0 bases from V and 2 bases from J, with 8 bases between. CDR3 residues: CASSVDHSNYGYTF. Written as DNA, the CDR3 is TGTGCCAGCAGCGTAGATCACAGCAACTATGGCTACACCTTC.

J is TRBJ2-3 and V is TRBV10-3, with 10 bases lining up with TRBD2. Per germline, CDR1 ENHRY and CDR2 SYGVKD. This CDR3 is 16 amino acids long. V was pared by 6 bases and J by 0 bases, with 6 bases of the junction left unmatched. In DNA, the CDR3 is TGTGCCATCAGACCCAGCGGGGGGGAAAGCACAGATACGCAGTATTTT. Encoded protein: CAIRPSGGESTDTQYF.

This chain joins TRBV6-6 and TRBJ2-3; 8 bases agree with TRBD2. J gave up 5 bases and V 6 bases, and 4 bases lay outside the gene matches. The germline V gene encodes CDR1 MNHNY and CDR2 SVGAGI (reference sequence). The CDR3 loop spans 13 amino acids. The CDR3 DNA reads TGTGCCAGCAGCCGCGGGACTAGAGATACGCAGTATTTT. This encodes CASSRGTRDTQYF.

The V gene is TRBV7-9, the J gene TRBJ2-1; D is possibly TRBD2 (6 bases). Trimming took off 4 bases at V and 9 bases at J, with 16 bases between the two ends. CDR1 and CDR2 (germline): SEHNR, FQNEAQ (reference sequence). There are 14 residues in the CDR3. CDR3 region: CASSWEVPLSEQFF. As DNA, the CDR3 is TGTGCCAGCAGCTGGGAGGTACCCCTTTCTGAGCAGTTCTTC.

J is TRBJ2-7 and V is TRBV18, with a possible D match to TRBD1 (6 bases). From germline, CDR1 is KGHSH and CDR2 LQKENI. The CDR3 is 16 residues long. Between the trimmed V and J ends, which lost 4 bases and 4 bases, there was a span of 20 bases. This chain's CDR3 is CASSLYDPTGIYEQYF. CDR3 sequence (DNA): TGTGCCAGCTCACTCTATGACCCGACAGGAATTTACGAGCAGTACTTC.

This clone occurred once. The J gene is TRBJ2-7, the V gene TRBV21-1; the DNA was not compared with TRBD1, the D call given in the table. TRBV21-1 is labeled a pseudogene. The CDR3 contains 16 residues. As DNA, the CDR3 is TGTGCCAGCAGCACAATCACAGGGAAAATCTCCTACGAGCAGTACTTC. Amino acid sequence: CASSTITGKISYEQYF.

CDR3 sequence: CASSSRGGLAGYTF. The CDR3 DNA follows: TGTGCCAGCAGCTCGCGAGGGGGCTTGGCTGGCTACACCTTC. The chain couples TRBV7-9 to TRBJ1-2; 7 bases line up with TRBD1. Looked up from germline, CDR1 is SEHNR and CDR2 is FQNEAQ (reference sequence). The CDR3 loop spans 14 amino acids. V shed 4 bases, J shed 7 bases, and the junction held 9 bases outside the gene matches.

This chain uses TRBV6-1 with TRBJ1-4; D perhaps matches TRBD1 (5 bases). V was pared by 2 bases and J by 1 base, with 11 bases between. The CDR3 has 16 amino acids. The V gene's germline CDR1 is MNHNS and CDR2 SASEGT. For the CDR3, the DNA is TGTGCCAGCAGTGAATGGGGGAGGGGAACTAATGAAAAACTGTTTTTT. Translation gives CASSEWGRGTNEKLFF.

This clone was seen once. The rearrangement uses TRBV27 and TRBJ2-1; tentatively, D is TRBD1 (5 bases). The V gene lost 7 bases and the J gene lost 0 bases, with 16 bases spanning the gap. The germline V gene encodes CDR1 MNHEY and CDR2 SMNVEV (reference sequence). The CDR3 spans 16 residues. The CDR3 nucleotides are TGTGCCAGCACTCGAAGGACACCGGACTCCTACAATGAGCAGTTCTTC. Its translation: CASTRRTPDSYNEQFF.

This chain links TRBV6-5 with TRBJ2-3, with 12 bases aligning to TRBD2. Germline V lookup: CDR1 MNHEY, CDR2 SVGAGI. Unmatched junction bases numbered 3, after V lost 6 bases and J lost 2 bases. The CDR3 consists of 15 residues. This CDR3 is CASRRLAGDTDTQYF. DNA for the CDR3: TGTGCCAGCAGGCGACTAGCGGGAGACACAGATACGCAGTATTTT.

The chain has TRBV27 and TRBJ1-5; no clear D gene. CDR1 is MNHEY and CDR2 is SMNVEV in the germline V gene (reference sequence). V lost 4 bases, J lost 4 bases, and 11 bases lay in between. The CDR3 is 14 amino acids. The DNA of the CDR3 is TGTGCCAGCAGTTCCAGGAATCCGAATCAGCCCCAGCATTTT. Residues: CASSSRNPNQPQHF.

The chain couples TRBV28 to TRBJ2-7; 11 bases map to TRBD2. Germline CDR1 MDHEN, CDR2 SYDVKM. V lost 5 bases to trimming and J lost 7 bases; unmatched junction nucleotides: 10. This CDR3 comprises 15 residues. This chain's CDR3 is CASSVLAGGPKEQYF. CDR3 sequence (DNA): TGTGCCAGCAGTGTCTTAGCGGGAGGGCCGAAAGAGCAGTACTTC. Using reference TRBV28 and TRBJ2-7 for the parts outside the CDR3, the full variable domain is DVKVTQSSRYLVKRTGEKVFLECVQDMDHENMFWYRQDPGLGLRLIYFSYDVKMKEKGDIPEGYSVSREKKERFSLILESASTNQTSMYLCASSVLAGGPKEQYFGPGTRLTVT.

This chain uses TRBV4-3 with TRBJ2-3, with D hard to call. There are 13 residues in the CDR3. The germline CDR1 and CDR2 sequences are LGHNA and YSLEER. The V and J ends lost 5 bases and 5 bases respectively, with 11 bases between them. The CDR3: CASSSQTEDTQYF. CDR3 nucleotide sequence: TGCGCCAGCAGCTCTCAGACTGAAGATACGCAGTATTTT.

The CDR3 sequence: CASSVDTGQRNEQFF. In nucleotides, the CDR3 is TGTGCCAGCAGCGTAGATACGGGACAGCGGAATGAGCAGTTCTTC. This sequence joins TRBV9 and TRBJ2-1; 7 nucleotides agree with TRBD1. Germline V gives CDR1 SGDLS, CDR2 YYNGEE. V trimming: 0 bases; J trimming: 7 bases; junction bases outside the gene matches: 7. This CDR3 region has 15 residues.

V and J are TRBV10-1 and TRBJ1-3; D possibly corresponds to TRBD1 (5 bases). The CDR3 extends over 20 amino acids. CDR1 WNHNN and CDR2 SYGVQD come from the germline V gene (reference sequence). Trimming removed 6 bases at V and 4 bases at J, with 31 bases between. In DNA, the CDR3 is TGCGCCAGCAGCCGACAGCATGGGGAAGATCTGGCCAACCGAGGAAACACCATATATTTT. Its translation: CASSRQHGEDLANRGNTIYF.

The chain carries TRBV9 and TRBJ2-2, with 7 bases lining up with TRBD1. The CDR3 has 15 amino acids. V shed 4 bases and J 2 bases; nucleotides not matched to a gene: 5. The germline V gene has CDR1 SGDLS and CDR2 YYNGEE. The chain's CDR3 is CASSPRTGNTGELFF. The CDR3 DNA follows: TGTGCCAGCAGCCCGCGGACAGGTAACACCGGGGAGCTGTTTTTT.

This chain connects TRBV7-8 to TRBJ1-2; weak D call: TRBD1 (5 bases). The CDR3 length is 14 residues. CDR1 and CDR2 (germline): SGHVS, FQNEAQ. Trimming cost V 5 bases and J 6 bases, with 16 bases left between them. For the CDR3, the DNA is TGTGCCAGCAGCCTAAGTGGGACCTCCGATGGCTACACCTTC. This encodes CASSLSGTSDGYTF.

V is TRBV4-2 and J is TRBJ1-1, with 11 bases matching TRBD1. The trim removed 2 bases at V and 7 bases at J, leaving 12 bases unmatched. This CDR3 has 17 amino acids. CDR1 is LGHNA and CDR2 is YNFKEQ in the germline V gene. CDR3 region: CASSQPHKDRGHNEAFF. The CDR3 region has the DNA TGTGCCAGCAGCCAACCCCATAAGGACAGGGGGCATAATGAAGCTTTCTTT.

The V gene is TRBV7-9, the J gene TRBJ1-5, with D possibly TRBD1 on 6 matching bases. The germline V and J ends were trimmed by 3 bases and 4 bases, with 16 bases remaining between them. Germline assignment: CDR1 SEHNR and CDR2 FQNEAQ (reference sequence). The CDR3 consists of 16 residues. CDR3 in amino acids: CASSFTGPRGNQPQHF. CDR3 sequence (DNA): TGTGCCAGCAGCTTCACGGGACCCAGGGGAAATCAGCCCCAGCATTTT.

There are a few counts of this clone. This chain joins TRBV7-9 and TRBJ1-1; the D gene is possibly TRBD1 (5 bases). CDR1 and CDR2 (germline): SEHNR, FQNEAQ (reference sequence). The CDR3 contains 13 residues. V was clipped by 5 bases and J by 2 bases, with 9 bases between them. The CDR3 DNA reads TGTGCCAGCAGCCCCAGGGAAAACACTGAAGCTTTCTTT. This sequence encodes CASSPRENTEAFF.

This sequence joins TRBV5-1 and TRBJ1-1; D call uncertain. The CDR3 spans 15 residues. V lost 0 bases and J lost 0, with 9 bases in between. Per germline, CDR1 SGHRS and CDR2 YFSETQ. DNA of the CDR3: TGCGCCAGCAGCTTGGTCCCGGGAATGAACACTGAAGCTTTCTTT. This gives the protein CASSLVPGMNTEAFF.

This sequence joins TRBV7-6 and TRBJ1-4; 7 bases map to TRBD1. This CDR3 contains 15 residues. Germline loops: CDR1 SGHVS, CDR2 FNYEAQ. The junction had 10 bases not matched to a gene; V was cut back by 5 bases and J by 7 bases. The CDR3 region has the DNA TGTGCCAGCAGCCCATTACAGGGGTACAGTGAAAAACTGTTTTTT. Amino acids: CASSPLQGYSEKLFF.